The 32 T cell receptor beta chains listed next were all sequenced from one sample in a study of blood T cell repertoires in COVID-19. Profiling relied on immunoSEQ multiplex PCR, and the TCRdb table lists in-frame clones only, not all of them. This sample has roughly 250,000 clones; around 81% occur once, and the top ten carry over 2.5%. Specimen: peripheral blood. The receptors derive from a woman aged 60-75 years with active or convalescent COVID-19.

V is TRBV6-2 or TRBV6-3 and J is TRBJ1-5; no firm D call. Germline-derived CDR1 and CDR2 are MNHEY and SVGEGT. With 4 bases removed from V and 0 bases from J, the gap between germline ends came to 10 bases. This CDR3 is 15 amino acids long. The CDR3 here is CASSFTANSNQPQHF. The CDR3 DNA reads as TGTGCCAGCAGTTTCACAGCTAATAGCAATCAGCCCCAGCATTTT.

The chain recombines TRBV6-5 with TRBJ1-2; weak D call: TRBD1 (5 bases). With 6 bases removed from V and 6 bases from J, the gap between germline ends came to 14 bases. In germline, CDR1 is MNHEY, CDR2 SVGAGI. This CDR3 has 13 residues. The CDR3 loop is CASSRGGLDGYTF. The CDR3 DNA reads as TGTGCCAGCAGCCGGGGGGGTTTAGATGGCTACACCTTC.

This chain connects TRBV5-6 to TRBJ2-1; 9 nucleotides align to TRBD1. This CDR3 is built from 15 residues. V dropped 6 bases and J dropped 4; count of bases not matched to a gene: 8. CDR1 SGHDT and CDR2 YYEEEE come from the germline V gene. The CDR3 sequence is CASTPDRGVYNEQFF. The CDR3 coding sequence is TGTGCCAGCACCCCTGACAGGGGGGTATACAATGAGCAGTTCTTC.

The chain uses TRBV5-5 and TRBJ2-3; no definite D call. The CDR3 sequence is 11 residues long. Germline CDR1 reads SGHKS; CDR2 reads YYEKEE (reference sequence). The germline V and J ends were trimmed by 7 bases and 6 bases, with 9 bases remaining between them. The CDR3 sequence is CASYYQDTQYF. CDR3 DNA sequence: TGTGCCAGCTACTACCAGGATACGCAGTATTTT. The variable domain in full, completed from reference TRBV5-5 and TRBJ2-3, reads DAGVTQSPTHLIKTRGQQVTLRCSPISGHKSVSWYQQVLGQGPQFIFQYYEKEERGRGNFPDRFSARQFPNYSSELNVNALLLGDSALYLCASYYQDTQYFGPGTRLTVL.

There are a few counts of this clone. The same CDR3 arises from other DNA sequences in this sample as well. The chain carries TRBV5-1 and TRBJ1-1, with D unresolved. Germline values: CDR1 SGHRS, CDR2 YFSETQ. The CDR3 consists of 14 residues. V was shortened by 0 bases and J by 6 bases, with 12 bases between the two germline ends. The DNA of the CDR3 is TGCGCCAGCAGCTTGGAAGGGAGTGGGGCTGAAGCTTTCTTT. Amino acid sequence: CASSLEGSGAEAFF.

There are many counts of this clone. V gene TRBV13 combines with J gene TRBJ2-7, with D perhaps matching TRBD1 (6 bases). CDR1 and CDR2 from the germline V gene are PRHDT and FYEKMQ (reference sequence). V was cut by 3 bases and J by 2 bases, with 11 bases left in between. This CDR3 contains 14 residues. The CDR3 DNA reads TGTGCCAGCAGCTTCCAGGACAGTCCCTACGAGCAGTACTTC. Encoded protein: CASSFQDSPYEQYF.

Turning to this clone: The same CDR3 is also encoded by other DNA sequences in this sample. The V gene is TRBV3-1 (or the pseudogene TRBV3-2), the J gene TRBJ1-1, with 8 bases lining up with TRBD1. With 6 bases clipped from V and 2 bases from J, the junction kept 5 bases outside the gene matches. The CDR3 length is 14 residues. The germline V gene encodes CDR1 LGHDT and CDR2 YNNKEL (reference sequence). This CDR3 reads CASSQGQVNTEAFF. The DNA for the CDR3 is TGTGCCAGCAGTCAGGGACAGGTAAACACTGAAGCTTTCTTT.

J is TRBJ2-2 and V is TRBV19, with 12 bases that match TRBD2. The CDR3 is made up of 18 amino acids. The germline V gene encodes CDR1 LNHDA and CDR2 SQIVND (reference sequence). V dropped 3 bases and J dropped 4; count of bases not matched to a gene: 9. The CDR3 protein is CASSMSLAGGPGTGELFF. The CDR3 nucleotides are TGTGCCAGTAGTATGTCCCTAGCGGGGGGGCCCGGCACCGGGGAGCTGTTTTTT.

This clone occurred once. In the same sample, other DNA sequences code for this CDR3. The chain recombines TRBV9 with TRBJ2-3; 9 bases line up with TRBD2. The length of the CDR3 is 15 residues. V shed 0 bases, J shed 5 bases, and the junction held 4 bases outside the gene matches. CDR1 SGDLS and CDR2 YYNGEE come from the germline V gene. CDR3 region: CASSVGAGGGDTQYF. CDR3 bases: TGTGCCAGCAGCGTAGGAGCGGGGGGTGGAGATACGCAGTATTTT.

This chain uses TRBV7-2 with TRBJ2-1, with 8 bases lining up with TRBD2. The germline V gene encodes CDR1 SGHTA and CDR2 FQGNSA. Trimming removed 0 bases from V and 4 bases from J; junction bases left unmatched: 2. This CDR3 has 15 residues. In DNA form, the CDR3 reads TGTGCCAGCAGCTTAGCTAGCGGGGATTACAATGAGCAGTTCTTC. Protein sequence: CASSLASGDYNEQFF.

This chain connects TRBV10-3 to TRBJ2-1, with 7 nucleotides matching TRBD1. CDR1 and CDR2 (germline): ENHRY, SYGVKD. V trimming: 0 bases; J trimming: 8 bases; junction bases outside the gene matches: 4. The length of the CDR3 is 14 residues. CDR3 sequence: CAISESPDRDEQFF. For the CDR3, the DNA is TGTGCCATCAGTGAGTCGCCCGACAGGGATGAGCAGTTCTTC.

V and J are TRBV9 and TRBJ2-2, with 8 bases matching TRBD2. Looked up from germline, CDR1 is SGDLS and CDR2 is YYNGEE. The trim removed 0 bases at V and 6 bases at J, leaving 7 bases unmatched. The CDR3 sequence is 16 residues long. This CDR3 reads CASSVARGGSPGELFF. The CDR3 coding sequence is TGTGCCAGCAGCGTAGCTCGGGGGGGCTCCCCCGGGGAGCTGTTTTTT.

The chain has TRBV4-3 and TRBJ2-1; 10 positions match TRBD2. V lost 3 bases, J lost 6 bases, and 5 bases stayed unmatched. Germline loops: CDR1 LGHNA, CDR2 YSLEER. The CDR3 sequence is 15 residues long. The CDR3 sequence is CASSHRSGGANEQFF. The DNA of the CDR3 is TGCGCCAGCAGCCACAGAAGCGGGGGGGCCAATGAGCAGTTCTTC.

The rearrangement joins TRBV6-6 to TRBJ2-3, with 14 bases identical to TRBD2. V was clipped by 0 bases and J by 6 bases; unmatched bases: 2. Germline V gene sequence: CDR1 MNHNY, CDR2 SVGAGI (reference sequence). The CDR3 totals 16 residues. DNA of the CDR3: TGTGCCAGCAGTTACTCGACTAGCGGGGGGGATGATACGCAGTATTTT. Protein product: CASSYSTSGGDDTQYF.

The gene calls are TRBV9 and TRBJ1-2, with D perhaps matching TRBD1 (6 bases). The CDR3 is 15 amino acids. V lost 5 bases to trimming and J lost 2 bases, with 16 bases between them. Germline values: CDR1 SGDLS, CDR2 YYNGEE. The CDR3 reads CASRAGLGGNYGYTF. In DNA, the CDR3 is TGTGCCAGCAGGGCGGGACTAGGGGGGAACTATGGCTACACCTTC.

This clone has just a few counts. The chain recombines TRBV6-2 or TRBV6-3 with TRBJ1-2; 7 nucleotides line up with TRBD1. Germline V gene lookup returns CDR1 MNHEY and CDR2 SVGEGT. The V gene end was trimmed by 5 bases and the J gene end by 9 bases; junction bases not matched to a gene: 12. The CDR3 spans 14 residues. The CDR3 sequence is CASSDRDSNRRYTF. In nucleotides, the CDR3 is TGTGCCAGCAGTGATCGGGACAGCAATAGGCGCTACACCTTC.

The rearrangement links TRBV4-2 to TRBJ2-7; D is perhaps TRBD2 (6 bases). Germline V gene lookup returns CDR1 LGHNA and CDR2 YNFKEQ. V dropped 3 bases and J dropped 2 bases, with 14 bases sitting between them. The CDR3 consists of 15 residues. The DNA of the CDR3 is TGTGCCAGCAGCCAGGGGCTGCGGGGCCCCTACGAGCAGTACTTC. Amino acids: CASSQGLRGPYEQYF.

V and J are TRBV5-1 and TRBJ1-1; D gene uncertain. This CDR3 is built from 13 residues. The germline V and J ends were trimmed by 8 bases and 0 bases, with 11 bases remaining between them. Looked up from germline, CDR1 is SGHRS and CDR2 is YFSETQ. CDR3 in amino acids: CASRERMNTEAFF. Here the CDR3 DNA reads TGCGCCAGTCGAGAGAGGATGAACACTGAAGCTTTCTTT. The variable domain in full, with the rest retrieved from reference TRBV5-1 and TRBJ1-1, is KAGVTQTPRYLIKTRGQQVTLSCSPISGHRSVSWYQQTPGQGLQFLFEYFSETQRNKGNFPGRFSGRQFSNSRSEMNVSTLELGDSALYLCASRERMNTEAFFGQGTRLTVV.

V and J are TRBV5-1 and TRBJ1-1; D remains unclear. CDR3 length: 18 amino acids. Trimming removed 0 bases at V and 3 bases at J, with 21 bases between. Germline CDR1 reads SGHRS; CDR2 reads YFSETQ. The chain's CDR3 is CASSLAPGILDGDTEAFF. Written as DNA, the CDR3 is TGCGCCAGCAGCTTGGCCCCCGGGATCCTAGATGGGGACACTGAAGCTTTCTTT. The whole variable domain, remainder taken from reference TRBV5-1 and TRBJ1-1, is KAGVTQTPRYLIKTRGQQVTLSCSPISGHRSVSWYQQTPGQGLQFLFEYFSETQRNKGNFPGRFSGRQFSNSRSEMNVSTLELGDSALYLCASSLAPGILDGDTEAFFGQGTRLTVV.

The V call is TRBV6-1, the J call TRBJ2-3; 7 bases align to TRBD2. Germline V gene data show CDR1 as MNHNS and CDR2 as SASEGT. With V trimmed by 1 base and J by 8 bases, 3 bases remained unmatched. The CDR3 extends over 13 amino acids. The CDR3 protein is CASSEGGEGTQYF. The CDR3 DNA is TGTGCCAGCAGTGAAGGAGGGGAGGGTACGCAGTATTTT.

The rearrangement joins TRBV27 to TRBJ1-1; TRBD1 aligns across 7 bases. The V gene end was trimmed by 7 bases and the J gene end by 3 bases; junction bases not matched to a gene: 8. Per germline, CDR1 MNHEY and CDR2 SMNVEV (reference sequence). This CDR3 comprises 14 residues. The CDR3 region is CASKEYRGYTEAFF. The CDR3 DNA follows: TGTGCCAGCAAGGAATACAGGGGCTACACTGAAGCTTTCTTT.

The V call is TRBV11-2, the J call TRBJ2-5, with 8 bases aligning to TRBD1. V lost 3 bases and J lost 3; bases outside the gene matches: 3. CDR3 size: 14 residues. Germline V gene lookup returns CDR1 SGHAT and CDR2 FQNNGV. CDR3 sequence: CASSFDRGKETQYF. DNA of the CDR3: TGTGCCAGCAGCTTTGACAGGGGAAAAGAGACCCAGTACTTC.

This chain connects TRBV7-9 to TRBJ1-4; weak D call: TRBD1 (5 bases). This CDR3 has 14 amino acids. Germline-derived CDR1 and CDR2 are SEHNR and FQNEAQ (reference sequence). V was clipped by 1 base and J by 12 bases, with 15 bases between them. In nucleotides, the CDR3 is TGTGCCAGCAGCTTAGTCGCGGGGGAGTCTGAACTGTTTTTT. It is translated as CASSLVAGESELFF.

The CDR3 nucleotides read TGCGCCAGCAGCTTGGCCCTGACTAGCGGGGGGTCGGATGAGCAGTTCTTC. This sequence encodes CASSLALTSGGSDEQFF. The chain recombines TRBV5-1 with TRBJ2-1, with 13 bases lining up with TRBD2. The CDR3 extends over 17 amino acids. Germline-derived CDR1 and CDR2 are SGHRS and YFSETQ. The junction had 8 bases not matched to a gene; V was cut back by 0 bases and J by 8 bases.

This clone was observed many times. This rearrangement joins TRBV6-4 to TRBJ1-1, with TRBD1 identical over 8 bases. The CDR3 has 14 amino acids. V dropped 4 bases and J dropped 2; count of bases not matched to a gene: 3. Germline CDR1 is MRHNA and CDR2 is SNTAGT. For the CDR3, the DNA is TGTGCCAGCAGTGCGGGACAGGCAAACACTGAAGCTTTCTTT. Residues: CASSAGQANTEAFF.

The CDR3 DNA reads as TGTGCCAGTGATTCCGGGACAGGGCCCGGCAATGAGCAGTTCTTC. Protein product: CASDSGTGPGNEQFF. This chain links TRBV28 with TRBJ2-1, with 9 nucleotides matching TRBD1. Germline V CDR1 and CDR2: MDHEN, SYDVKM. V was pared by 9 bases and J by 6 bases, with 12 bases of the junction left unmatched. There are 15 residues in the CDR3.

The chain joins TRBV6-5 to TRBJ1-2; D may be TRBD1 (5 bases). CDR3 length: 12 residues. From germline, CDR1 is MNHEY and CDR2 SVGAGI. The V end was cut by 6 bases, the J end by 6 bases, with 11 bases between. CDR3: CASRETVDGYTF. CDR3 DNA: TGTGCCAGCAGGGAGACAGTAGATGGCTACACCTTC.

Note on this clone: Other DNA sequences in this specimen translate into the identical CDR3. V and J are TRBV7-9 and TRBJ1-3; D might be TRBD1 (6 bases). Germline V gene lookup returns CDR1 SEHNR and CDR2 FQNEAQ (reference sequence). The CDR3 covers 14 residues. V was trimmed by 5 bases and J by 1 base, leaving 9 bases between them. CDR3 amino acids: CASSLRGSGNTIYF. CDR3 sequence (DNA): TGTGCCAGCAGCCTCAGGGGATCTGGAAACACCATATATTTT.

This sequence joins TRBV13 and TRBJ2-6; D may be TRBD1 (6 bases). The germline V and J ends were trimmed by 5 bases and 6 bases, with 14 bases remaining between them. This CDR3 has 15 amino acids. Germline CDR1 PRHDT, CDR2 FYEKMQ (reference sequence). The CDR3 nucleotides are TGTGCCAGCAGCCGGCGCAGGGGTGCGGCCAACGTCCTGACTTTC. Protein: CASSRRRGAANVLTF.

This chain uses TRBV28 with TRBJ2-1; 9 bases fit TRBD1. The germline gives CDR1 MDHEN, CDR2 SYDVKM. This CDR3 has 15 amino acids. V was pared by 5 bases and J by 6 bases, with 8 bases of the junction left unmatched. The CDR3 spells CASSVPGTGINEQFF. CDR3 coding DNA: TGTGCCAGCAGTGTGCCCGGGACAGGGATCAATGAGCAGTTCTTC.

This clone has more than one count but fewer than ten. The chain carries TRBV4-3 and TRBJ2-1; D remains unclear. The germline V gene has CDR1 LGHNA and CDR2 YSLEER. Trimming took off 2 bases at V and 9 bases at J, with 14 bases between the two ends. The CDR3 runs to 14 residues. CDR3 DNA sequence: TGCGCCAGCAGCCAACAAGTAATCGAGGCTGAGCAGTTCTTC. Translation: CASSQQVIEAEQFF.

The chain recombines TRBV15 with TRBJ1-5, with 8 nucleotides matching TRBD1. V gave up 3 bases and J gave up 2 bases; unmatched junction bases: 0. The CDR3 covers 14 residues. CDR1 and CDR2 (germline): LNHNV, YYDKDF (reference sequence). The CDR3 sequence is CATSRTGGNQPQHF. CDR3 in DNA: TGTGCCACCAGCAGGACAGGGGGCAATCAGCCCCAGCATTTT. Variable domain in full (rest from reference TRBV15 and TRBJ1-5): DAMVIQNPRYQVTQFGKPVTLSCSQTLNHNVMYWYQQKSSQAPKLLFHYYDKDFNNEADTPDNFQSRRPNTSFCFLDIRSPGLGDTAMYLCATSRTGGNQPQHFGDGTRLSIL.